Described below is a single TCR beta chain sequence and its context. TCRdb keeps only in-frame clones here, not all; method: immunoSEQ multiplex PCR. The sample comprises roughly 84,000 clones, roughly 90% of which are singletons, and roughly 7% rests with the top ten. The data are from a study of identifying expanded T cells in peripheral blood. Germline CDR1 and CDR2: SGHRS and YFSETQ. Trimming cost V 4 bases and J 3 bases; bases outside gene matches: 10. This CDR3 region has 16 residues. The sequence came from a person between 18 and 75 years old in good health. The V and J genes are TRBV5-1 and TRBJ2-3, with 8 bases aligning to TRBD1. Sequenced input: blood. CDR3 region: CASSPVGQGWTDTQYF. CDR3 DNA sequence: TGCGCCAGCAGCCCAGTCGGACAGGGTTGGACAGATACGCAGTATTTT.